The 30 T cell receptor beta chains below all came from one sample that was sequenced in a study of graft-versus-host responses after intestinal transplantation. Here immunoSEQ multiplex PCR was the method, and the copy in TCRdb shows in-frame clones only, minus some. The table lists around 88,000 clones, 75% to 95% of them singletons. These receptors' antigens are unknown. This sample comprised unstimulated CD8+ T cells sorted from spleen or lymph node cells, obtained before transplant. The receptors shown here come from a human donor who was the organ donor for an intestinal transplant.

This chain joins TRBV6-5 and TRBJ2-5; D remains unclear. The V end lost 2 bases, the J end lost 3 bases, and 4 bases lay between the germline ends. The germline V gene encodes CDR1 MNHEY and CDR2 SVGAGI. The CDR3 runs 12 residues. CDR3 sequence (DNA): TGTGCCAGCAGTTACCCTAAAGAGACCCAGTACTTC. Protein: CASSYPKETQYF.

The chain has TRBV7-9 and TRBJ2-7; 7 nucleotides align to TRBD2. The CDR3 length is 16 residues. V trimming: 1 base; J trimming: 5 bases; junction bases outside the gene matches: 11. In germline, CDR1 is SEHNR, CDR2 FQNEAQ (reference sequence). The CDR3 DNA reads TGTGCCAGCAGCTTAGGGGGAGGACTAGATCTCGACGAGCAGTACTTC. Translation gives CASSLGGGLDLDEQYF.

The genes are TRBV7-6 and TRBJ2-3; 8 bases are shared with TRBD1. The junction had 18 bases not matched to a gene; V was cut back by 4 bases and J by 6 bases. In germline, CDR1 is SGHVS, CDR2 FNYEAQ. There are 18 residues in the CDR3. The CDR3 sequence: CASSSLSADRVPPDTQYF. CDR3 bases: TGTGCCAGCAGCTCCCTTAGCGCGGACAGGGTGCCCCCCGATACGCAGTATTTT.

CDR3 nucleotides: TGTGCCAGCAGCTTAGATCCGGCCTTCTCTGGAAACACCATATATTTT. This translates into CASSLDPAFSGNTIYF. The chain couples TRBV7-9 to TRBJ1-3; D uncertain. The CDR3 is made up of 16 amino acids. V was trimmed by 1 base and J by 0 bases, leaving 10 bases between them. Per germline, CDR1 SEHNR and CDR2 FQNEAQ (reference sequence).

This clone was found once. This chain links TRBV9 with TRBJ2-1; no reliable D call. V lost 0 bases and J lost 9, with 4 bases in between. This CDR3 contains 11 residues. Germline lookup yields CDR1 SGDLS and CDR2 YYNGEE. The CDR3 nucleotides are TGTGCCAGCAGCGTAGGCGGTGAGCAGTTCTTC. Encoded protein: CASSVGGEQFF.

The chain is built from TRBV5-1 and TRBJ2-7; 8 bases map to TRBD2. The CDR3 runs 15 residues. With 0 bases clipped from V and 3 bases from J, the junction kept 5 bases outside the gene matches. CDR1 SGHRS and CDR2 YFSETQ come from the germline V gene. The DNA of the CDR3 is TGCGCCAGCAGCTTGGGAGCGGGGGACCTCTACGAGCAGTACTTC. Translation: CASSLGAGDLYEQYF.

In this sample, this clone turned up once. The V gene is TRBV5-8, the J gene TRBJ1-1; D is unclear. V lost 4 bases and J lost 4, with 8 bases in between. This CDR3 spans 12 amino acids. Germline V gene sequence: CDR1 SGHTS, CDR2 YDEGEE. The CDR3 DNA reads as TGTGCCAGCAGCCGCGGAACCACTGAAGCTTTCTTT. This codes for CASSRGTTEAFF.

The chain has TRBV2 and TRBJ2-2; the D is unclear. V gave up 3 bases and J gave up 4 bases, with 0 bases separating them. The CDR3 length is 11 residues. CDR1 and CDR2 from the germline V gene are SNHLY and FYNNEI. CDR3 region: CASSDTGELFF. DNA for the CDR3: TGTGCCAGCAGTGACACCGGGGAGCTGTTTTTT.

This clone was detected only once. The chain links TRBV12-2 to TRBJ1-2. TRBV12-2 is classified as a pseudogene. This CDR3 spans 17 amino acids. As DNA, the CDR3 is TGTGCAAGTCGCTTTTCCAAGGCTCCACGAAAGACCTATGGCTACACCTTC. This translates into CASRFSKAPRKTYGYTF.

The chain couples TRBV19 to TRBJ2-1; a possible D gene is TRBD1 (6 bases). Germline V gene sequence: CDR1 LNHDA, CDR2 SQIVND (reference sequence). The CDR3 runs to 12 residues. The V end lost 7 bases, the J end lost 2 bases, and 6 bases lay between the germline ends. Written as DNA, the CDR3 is TGTGCCAGTACAGGGGCCTACAATGAGCAGTTCTTC. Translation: CASTGAYNEQFF. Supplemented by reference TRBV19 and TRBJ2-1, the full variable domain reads DGGITQSPKYLFRKEGQNVTLSCEQNLNHDAMYWYRQDPGQGLRLIYYSQIVNDFQKGDIAEGYSVSREKKESFPLTVTSAQKNPTAFYLCASTGAYNEQFFGPGTRLTVL.

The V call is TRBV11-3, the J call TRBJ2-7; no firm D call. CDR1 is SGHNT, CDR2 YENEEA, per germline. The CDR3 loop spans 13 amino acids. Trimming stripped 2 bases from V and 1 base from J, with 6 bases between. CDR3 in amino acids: CASSLSESYEQYF. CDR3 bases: TGTGCCAGCAGCTTATCTGAGTCCTACGAGCAGTACTTC.

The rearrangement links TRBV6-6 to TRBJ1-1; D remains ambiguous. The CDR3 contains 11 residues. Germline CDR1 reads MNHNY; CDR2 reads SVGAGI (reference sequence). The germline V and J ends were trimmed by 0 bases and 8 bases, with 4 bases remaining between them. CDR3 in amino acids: CASSYSGEAFF. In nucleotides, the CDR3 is TGTGCCAGCAGTTACTCGGGAGAAGCTTTCTTT.

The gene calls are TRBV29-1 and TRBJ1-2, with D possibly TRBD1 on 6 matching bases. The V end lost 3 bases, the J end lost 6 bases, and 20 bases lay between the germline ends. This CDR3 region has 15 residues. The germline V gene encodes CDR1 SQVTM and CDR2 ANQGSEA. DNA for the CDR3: TGCAGCGTTGACAGGGGCCGGCCCAAATCGAATGGCTACACCTTC. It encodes CSVDRGRPKSNGYTF.

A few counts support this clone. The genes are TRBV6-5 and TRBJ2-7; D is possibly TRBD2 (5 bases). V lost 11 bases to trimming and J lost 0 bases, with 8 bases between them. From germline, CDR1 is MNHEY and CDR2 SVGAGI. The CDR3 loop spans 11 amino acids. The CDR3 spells CAGGYSYEQYF. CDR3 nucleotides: TGTGCCGGCGGGTACTCCTACGAGCAGTACTTC.

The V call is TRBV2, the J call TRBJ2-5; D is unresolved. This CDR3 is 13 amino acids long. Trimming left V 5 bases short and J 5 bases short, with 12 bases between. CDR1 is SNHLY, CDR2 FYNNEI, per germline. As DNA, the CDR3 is TGTGCCAGCAGTCACTTACCTGGGGAGACCCAGTACTTC. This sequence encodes CASSHLPGETQYF.

For the CDR3, the DNA is TGTGCCAGCAGCCCCGGAAGTAGCAATCAGCCCCAGCATTTT. This translates into CASSPGSSNQPQHF. The chain employs TRBV13 and TRBJ1-5, with D hard to call. The germline CDR1 and CDR2 sequences are PRHDT and FYEKMQ (reference sequence). The CDR3 extends over 14 amino acids. The V and J ends lost 5 bases and 0 bases respectively, with 8 bases between them.

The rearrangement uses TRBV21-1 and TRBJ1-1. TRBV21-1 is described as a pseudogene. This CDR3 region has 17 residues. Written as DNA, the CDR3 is TGTGCCAGCAGCAAAGGACGCAGGACGAACATGAACACTGAAGCTTTCTTT. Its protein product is CASSKGRRTNMNTEAFF.

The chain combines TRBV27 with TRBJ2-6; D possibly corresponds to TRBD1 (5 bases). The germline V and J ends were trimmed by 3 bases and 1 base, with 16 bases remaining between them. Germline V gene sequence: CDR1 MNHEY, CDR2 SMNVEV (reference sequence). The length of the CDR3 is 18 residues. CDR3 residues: CASSFLTLGQSGANVLTF. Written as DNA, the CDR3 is TGTGCCAGCAGTTTTTTGACTTTGGGGCAATCTGGGGCCAACGTCCTGACTTTC. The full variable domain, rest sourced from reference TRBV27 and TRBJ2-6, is EAQVTQNPRYLITVTGKKLTVTCSQNMNHEYMSWYRQDPGLGLRQIYYSMNVEVTDKGDVPEGYKVSRKEKRNFPLILESPSPNQTSLYFCASSFLTLGQSGANVLTFGAGSRLTVL.

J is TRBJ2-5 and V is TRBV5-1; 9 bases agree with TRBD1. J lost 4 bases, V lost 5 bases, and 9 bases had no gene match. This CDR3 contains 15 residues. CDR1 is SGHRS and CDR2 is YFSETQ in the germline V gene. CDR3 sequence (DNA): TGCGCCAGCAGTTGGGACAGGGAATTCGCAGAGACCCAGTACTTC. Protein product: CASSWDREFAETQYF.

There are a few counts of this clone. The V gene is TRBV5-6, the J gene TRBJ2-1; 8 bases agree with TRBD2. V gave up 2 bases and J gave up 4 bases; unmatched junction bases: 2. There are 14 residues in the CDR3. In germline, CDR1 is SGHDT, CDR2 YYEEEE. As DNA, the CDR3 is TGTGCCAGCAGCTTCGGGAGGGGGTACAATGAGCAGTTCTTC. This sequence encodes CASSFGRGYNEQFF.

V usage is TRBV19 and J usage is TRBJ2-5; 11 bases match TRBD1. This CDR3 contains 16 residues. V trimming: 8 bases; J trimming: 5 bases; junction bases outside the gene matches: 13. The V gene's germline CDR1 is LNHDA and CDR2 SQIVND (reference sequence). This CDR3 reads CASSGTGGMVVETQYF. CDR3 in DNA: TGTGCCAGTTCCGGGACAGGGGGTATGGTTGTTGAGACCCAGTACTTC.

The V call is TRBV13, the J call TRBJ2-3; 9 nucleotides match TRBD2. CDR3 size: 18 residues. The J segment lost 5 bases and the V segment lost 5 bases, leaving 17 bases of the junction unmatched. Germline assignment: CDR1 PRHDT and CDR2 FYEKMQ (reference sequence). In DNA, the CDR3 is TGTGCCAGCAGCGCCTTAATGGCGGGGGGGCCAATGGAAGATACGCAGTATTTT. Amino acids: CASSALMAGGPMEDTQYF.

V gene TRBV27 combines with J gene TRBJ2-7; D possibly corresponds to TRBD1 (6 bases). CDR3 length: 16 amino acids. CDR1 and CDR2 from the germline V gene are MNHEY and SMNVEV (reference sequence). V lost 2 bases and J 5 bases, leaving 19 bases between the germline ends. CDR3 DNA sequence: TGTGCCAGCAGTTTACTTGACAGGCCCCCTGGGGACGAGCAGTACTTC. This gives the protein CASSLLDRPPGDEQYF.

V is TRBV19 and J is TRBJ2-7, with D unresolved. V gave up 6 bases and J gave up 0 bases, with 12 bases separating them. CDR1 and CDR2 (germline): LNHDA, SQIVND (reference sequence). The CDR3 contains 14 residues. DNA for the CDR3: TGTGCCAGTAGCCTCGCAATTGCCTCCTACGAGCAGTACTTC. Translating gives CASSLAIASYEQYF.

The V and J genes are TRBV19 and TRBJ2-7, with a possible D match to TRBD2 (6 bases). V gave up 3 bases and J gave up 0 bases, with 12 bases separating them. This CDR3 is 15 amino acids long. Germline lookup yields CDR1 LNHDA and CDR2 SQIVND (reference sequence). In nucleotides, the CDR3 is TGTGCCAGTAGTATGGGGACTCCTAGCTCCTACGAGCAGTACTTC. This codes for CASSMGTPSSYEQYF.

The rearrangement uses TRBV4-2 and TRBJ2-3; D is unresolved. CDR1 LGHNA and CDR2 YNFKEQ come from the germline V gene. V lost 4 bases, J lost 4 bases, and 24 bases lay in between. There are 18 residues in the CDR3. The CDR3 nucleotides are TGTGCCAGCAGCCCCGGTCCCACCAATAGCTTTACCCCAGATACGCAGTATTTT. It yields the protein CASSPGPTNSFTPDTQYF.

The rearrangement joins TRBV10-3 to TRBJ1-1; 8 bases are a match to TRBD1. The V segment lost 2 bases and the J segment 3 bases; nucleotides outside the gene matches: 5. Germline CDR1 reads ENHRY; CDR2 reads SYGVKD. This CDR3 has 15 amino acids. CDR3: CAISEQQGQDTEAFF. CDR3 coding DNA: TGTGCCATCAGTGAGCAGCAGGGACAGGACACTGAAGCTTTCTTT.

As DNA, the CDR3 is TGTGCCAGCACCTTTATTGGGTTTTTGGGCACTGAAGCTTTCTTT. It codes for CASTFIGFLGTEAFF. This rearrangement joins TRBV7-8 to TRBJ1-1; no clear D gene. CDR1 SGHVS and CDR2 FQNEAQ come from the germline V gene. Trimming pared 7 bases from V and 4 bases from J, leaving 19 bases between. The CDR3 is made up of 15 amino acids.

The CDR3: CASSWGIDSATNEKLFF. The CDR3 coding sequence is TGCGCCAGCAGCTGGGGTATAGATTCTGCAACTAATGAAAAACTGTTTTTT. This chain uses TRBV5-1 with TRBJ1-4; unclear D gene. The V gene's germline CDR1 is SGHRS and CDR2 YFSETQ. The CDR3 length is 17 residues. V lost 3 bases and J 0 bases, leaving 15 bases between the germline ends.

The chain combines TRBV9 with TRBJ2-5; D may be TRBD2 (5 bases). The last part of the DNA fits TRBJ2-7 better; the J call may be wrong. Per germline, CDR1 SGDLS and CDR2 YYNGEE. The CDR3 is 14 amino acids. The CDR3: CASSVGGNNYEQYF. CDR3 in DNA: TGTGCCAGCAGCGTAGGAGGGAATAACTACGAGCAGTACTTC.